Below, 3 T cell receptor beta chains from the same sample are listed, as sequenced in a study of cytomegalovirus exposure and HLA in healthy donors. TCRdb's table, derived via immunoSEQ multiplex PCR, lists solely in-frame clones and lacks some. The sample contains about 280,000 clones, around 87% of which appear only once. Material: PBMCs. These receptors all come from a woman between 18 and 29 years old in good health and CMV-seronegative.

This chain connects TRBV11-2 to TRBJ1-1, with 7 positions matching TRBD1. V shed 5 bases and J 1 base; nucleotides not matched to a gene: 16. Germline CDR1 and CDR2: SGHAT and FQNNGV. CDR3 size: 18 residues. The CDR3: CASSLGPGQPTGNTEAFF. The CDR3 DNA sequence: TGTGCCAGCAGCCTGGGGCCGGGACAGCCTACCGGGAACACTGAAGCTTTCTTT.

CDR3 sequence (DNA): TGTGCCAGCAGCCAATTTACAGGGGACCACGGCGCTTTCTTT. It translates to CASSQFTGDHGAFF. The rearrangement uses TRBV4-2 and TRBJ1-1; TRBD1 matches at 7 bases. CDR1 is LGHNA, CDR2 YNFKEQ, per germline. CDR3 length equals 14 residues. With 2 bases clipped from V and 11 bases from J, the junction kept 11 bases outside the gene matches.

J is TRBJ2-1 and V is TRBV29-1, with 8 bases aligning to TRBD2. Germline assignment: CDR1 SQVTM and CDR2 ANQGSEA. V lost 3 bases to trimming and J lost 10 bases; unmatched junction nucleotides: 14. The CDR3 is made up of 15 amino acids. The CDR3 DNA reads TGCAGCGTTGAGTTTCTAGCGGGTTACAACCGAGAGCAGTTCTTC. It codes for CSVEFLAGYNREQFF.